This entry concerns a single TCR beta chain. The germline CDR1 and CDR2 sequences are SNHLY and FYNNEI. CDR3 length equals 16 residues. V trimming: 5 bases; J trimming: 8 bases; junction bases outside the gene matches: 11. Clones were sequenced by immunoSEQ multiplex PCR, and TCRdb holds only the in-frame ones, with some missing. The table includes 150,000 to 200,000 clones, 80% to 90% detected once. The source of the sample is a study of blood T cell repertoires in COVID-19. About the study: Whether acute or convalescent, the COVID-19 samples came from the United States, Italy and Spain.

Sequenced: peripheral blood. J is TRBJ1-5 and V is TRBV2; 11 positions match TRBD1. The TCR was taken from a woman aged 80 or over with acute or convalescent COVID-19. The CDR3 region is CASSTTGTGGNKPQHF. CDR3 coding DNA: TGTGCCAGCAGTACCACCGGGACAGGGGGTAACAAGCCCCAGCATTTT.